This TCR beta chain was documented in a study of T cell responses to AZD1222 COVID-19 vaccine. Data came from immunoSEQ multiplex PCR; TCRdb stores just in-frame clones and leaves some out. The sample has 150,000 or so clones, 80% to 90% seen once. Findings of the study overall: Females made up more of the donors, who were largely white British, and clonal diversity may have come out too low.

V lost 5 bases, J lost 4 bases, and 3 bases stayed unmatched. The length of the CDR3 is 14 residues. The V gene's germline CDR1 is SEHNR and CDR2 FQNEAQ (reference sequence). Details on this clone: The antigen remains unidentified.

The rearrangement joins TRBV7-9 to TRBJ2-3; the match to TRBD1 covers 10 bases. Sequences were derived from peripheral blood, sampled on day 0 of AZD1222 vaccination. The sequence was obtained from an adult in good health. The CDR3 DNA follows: TGTGCCAGCAGCGTGACAGGGGGCCCAGATACGCAGTATTTT. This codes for CASSVTGGPDTQYF.